The entry below gives a single TCR beta chain sequence along with its context. The ends were cut back, 3 bases at V and 2 bases at J, with 7 bases in the middle. The CDR3 runs 13 residues. Here immunoSEQ multiplex PCR was the method, and the copy in TCRdb shows in-frame clones only, minus some. The sample consists of roughly 180,000 clones, 85% to 90% of them appearing once. This entry is derived from a study of T cell responses to AZD1222 COVID-19 vaccine. Source: peripheral blood, taken on day 0 of AZD1222 vaccination. The origin of this receptor is an adult in good health. The chain recombines TRBV12-3 or TRBV12-4 with TRBJ1-2, with no clear D. CDR3: CASSFGPNYGYTF. The CDR3 nucleotides read TGTGCCAGCAGTTTTGGCCCGAACTATGGCTACACCTTC.